This T cell receptor beta chain comes out of a study of blood T cell repertoires in COVID-19 (TCRdb year 2020). About the investigation overall: Collaborator samples came from the United States, Italy and Spain and covered acute and convalescent phases of COVID-19. The prospective study material was composed of cDNA or gDNA derived from T cells, B-cell-depleted T cells, or PBMCs. Subjects who had been exposed to COVID-19, were actively infected with it, or had recovered from it provided the deeply sampled blood TCRbeta repertoires that made up the dataset. The repertoires were released in a freely available public database meant as a resource for research on the immune response to SARS-CoV-2. The samples were drawn from two sources: the first 160 participants of the ongoing ImmuneRACE study, and 950 to 1,500 subjects contributed by 6 global collaborators. A de-identified subject ID, COVID-19 status, age in years and sex were almost always included in the sample metadata. Where available, HLA class I and class II types were taken from metadata supplied by the sample provider and were not determined by assay-based typing. Points the paper makes about the study in general: Clinical and demographic metadata were provided uncurated, with the amount varying by source and participant.

The immunoSEQ Assay, a bias-controlled multiplex PCR, was used to amplify TCRbeta CDR3 regions from genomic DNA. Processing in the source paper ran as follows. Nucleated cell counts per sample were estimated from amplification of reference gene primers within the assay. Sequence reads were collapsed and filtered to measure the absolute abundance of every unique TCRbeta CDR3 rearrangement. For each sample, productive Simpson clonality was calculated as the square root of Simpson's diversity index over productive rearrangements. TCRdb retrieved this table from immuneACCESS and kept in-frame rearrangements only. Not all clones are present; in checked studies, unresolved V genes account for under half, and no reason is known for the remainder. The V and J calls and the clone size are those of that table, but D and trimming were determined from the DNA. Here the sample has 170,000 or so clones; roughly 87% occur a single time. Of the sample, about 7% is held by the ten largest clones.

Regarding this clone: This receptor's antigen is unknown. Base qualities are missing; no much larger clone stands one base away.

In the prospective study, participants were roughly 18 to 95 years old, resided in around 25 geographic areas of the United States, and were enrolled through a virtual design. To assign participants to cohorts, the prospective study relied on clinical history that participants themselves reported in a screening survey and a study questionnaire. Recovered participants in ImmuneRACE Cohort 3 were defined as having two consecutive negative NP/OP PCR tests, clearance from a healthcare professional, or resolution of symptoms. In the prospective study, whole blood, serum and a nasopharyngeal or oropharyngeal swab were collected from each participant by mobile phlebotomists. Over an approximately 2-month period, participants in the prospective study had the option of providing additional blood draws and questionnaires. Blood samples from the prospective study were shipped frozen or at room temperature prior to DNA extraction.

The germline V gene (reference sequence) sets CDR1 to LNHDA and CDR2 to SQIVND. V is cut back by 0 bases and J by 2 bases, with 9 bases in the junction unmatched. From the cysteine up to the phenylalanine, the CDR3 has a length of 18 residues. Only the CDR3 portion is preserved as DNA: 54 bases, with reading frame beginning at the first base. The source material was PBMCs or T cells enriched from blood (not recorded which). This TCR derives from a woman between 50 and 59 years old who had recovered from COVID-19. This chain joins TRBV19 to TRBJ1-1, with 10 middle bases fitting TRBD1. The DNA is as follows: TGTGCCAGTAGTATAGATCCGGACAGGGGGTATCGAAACACTGAAGCTTTCTTT. The translation is CASSIDPDRGYRNTEAFF.